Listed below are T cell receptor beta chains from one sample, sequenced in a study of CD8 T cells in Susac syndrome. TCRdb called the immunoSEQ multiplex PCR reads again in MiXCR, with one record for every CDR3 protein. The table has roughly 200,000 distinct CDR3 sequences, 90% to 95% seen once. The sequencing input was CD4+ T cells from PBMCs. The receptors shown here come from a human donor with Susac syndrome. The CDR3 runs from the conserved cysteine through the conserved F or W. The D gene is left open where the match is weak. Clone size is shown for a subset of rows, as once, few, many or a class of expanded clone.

cdr3_aa: CASSYSIAQGAYEQYF; cdr3_nt: TGTGCCAGCAGTTACTCCATTGCACAGGGGGCCTACGAGCAGTACTTC; j_call: TRBJ2-7; clone_size: NA; d_call: TRBD1; v_call: TRBV6-5
cdr3_aa: CASSQDPGVTGELFF; cdr3_nt: TGCGCCAGCAGCCAAGATCCGGGCGTTACCGGGGAGCTGTTTTTT; j_call: TRBJ2-2; clone_size: NA; d_call: NA; v_call: TRBV4-3
cdr3_aa: CASSPAGAGGYTF; cdr3_nt: TGTGCCAGCTCACCGGCGGGGGCTGGAGGCTACACCTTC; j_call: TRBJ1-2; clone_size: NA; d_call: NA; v_call: TRBV18
cdr3_aa: CASSYEGVPDTQYF; cdr3_nt: TGTGCCAGCAGCTATGAGGGGGTTCCAGATACGCAGTATTTT; j_call: TRBJ2-3; clone_size: NA; d_call: NA; v_call: TRBV7-2
cdr3_aa: CASSPYRSNQPQHF; cdr3_nt: TGTGCCAGCTCACCTTATAGGTCGAATCAGCCCCAGCATTTT; j_call: TRBJ1-5; clone_size: once; d_call: NA; v_call: TRBV18
cdr3_aa: CSAQGAIYDEQYF; cdr3_nt: TGCAGTGCTCAGGGGGCGATTTATGACGAGCAGTACTTC; j_call: TRBJ2-7; clone_size: NA; d_call: TRBD1; v_call: TRBV20-1
cdr3_aa: CASSLHYRLDQPQHF; cdr3_nt: TGTGCCAGCAGTTTGCATTACCGCCTCGATCAGCCCCAGCATTTT; j_call: TRBJ1-5; clone_size: NA; d_call: NA; v_call: TRBV12-3/TRBV12-4
cdr3_aa: CSVRLALRETQYF; cdr3_nt: TGCAGCGTTCGCCTAGCCCTGAGGGAGACCCAGTACTTC; j_call: TRBJ2-5; clone_size: NA; d_call: NA; v_call: TRBV29-1
cdr3_aa: CSLKGQGSTDTQYF; cdr3_nt: TGCAGCCTCAAAGGACAGGGAAGCACAGATACGCAGTATTTT; j_call: TRBJ2-3; clone_size: NA; d_call: TRBD1; v_call: TRBV29-1
cdr3_aa: CASSYKGLIGYTF; cdr3_nt: TGTGCCAGTAGTTACAAGGGTTTGATCGGCTACACCTTC; j_call: TRBJ1-2; clone_size: NA; d_call: NA; v_call: TRBV19
cdr3_aa: CASNPPGDSGANVLTF; cdr3_nt: TGTGCCAGCAATCCCCCCGGTGACTCTGGGGCCAACGTCCTGACTTTC; j_call: TRBJ2-6; clone_size: NA; d_call: NA; v_call: TRBV7-9
cdr3_aa: CSLRADQETQYF; cdr3_nt: TGCAGTCTTCGGGCCGACCAAGAGACCCAGTACTTC; j_call: TRBJ2-5; clone_size: NA; d_call: NA; v_call: TRBV20-1
cdr3_aa: CATAVSTDTQYF; cdr3_nt: TGTGCCACCGCCGTTAGCACAGATACGCAGTATTTT; j_call: TRBJ2-3; clone_size: NA; d_call: NA; v_call: TRBV3-1
cdr3_aa: CASSFPAGYTYEQFF; cdr3_nt: TGTGCCAGCAGTTTCCCAGCGGGGTATACGTATGAGCAGTTCTTC; j_call: TRBJ2-1; clone_size: NA; d_call: TRBD2; v_call: TRBV12-3/TRBV12-4
cdr3_aa: CASRKAGASSHEQYF; cdr3_nt: TGTGCCAGCCGAAAAGCAGGGGCCTCCTCCCACGAGCAGTACTTC; j_call: TRBJ2-7; clone_size: NA; d_call: NA; v_call: TRBV27
cdr3_aa: CSATGTADSPLHF; cdr3_nt: TGCAGTGCCACCGGGACAGCAGATTCACCCCTCCACTTT; j_call: TRBJ1-6; clone_size: NA; d_call: TRBD1; v_call: TRBV20-1
cdr3_aa: CASSEGDKSTKQYF; cdr3_nt: TGTGCCAGCAGTGAAGGGGACAAGTCTACGAAGCAGTACTTC; j_call: TRBJ2-7; clone_size: NA; d_call: NA; v_call: TRBV2
cdr3_aa: CASSGELAGRQYF; cdr3_nt: TGTGCCAGCAGCGGGGAGCTAGCGGGTCGGCAGTATTTT; j_call: TRBJ2-3; clone_size: NA; d_call: TRBD2; v_call: TRBV7-9
cdr3_aa: CASSLGSYYTF; cdr3_nt: TGTGCCAGCAGCCTAGGTTCTTACTACACCTTC; j_call: TRBJ1-2; clone_size: NA; d_call: NA; v_call: TRBV3-1
cdr3_aa: CAWNQGPNSPLHF; cdr3_nt: TGTGCCTGGAATCAGGGACCTAATTCACCCCTCCACTTT; j_call: TRBJ1-6; clone_size: NA; d_call: NA; v_call: TRBV30
cdr3_aa: CATTSGTSPGELFF; cdr3_nt: TGTGCCACCACTTCCGGGACTAGCCCCGGGGAGCTGTTTTTT; j_call: TRBJ2-2; clone_size: NA; d_call: TRBD2; v_call: TRBV15
cdr3_aa: CASSQGRRTEAFF; cdr3_nt: TGTGCCAGCAGCCAGGGTCGGAGAACTGAAGCTTTCTTT; j_call: TRBJ1-1; clone_size: NA; d_call: NA; v_call: TRBV3-1
cdr3_aa: CASSKDSQETQYF; cdr3_nt: TGTGCCAGCAGCAAGGACAGCCAAGAGACCCAGTACTTC; j_call: TRBJ2-5; clone_size: once; d_call: NA; v_call: TRBV9
cdr3_aa: CSARDAERQGRYGYTF; cdr3_nt: TGCAGTGCTAGAGACGCAGAACGACAGGGGAGGTATGGCTACACCTTC; j_call: TRBJ1-2; clone_size: NA; d_call: TRBD1; v_call: TRBV20-1
cdr3_aa: CASSSQGATNYGYTF; cdr3_nt: TGTGCCAGCAGTTCACAGGGGGCGACTAACTATGGCTACACCTTC; j_call: TRBJ1-2; clone_size: NA; d_call: TRBD1; v_call: TRBV12-3/TRBV12-4
cdr3_aa: CSAQLGTGTFF; cdr3_nt: TGCAGCGCCCAACTCGGGACAGGGACGTTCTTC; j_call: TRBJ2-1; clone_size: once; d_call: TRBD1; v_call: TRBV29-1
cdr3_aa: CASSSTDSSRTQYF; cdr3_nt: TGTGCCAGCTCAAGTACGGACAGTTCACGAACGCAGTATTTT; j_call: TRBJ2-3; clone_size: NA; d_call: NA; v_call: TRBV18
cdr3_aa: CASSKGTSGQTQYF; cdr3_nt: TGTGCCAGTAGCAAGGGGACTAGCGGCCAGACCCAGTACTTC; j_call: TRBJ2-5; clone_size: NA; d_call: TRBD2; v_call: TRBV19
cdr3_aa: CASSQTSGGTFF; cdr3_nt: TGTGCCAGCAGTCAAACTAGCGGGGGGACGTTCTTC; j_call: TRBJ2-1; clone_size: NA; d_call: TRBD2; v_call: TRBV11-3
cdr3_aa: CASSQAPSGRSYEQYF; cdr3_nt: TGTGCCAGCAGCCAAGCGCCTAGCGGGCGCTCCTACGAGCAGTACTTC; j_call: TRBJ2-7; clone_size: NA; d_call: TRBD2; v_call: TRBV3-1
cdr3_aa: CASRMDGTGSYEQYF; cdr3_nt: TGTGCCAGTAGGATGGACGGGACAGGGTCCTACGAGCAGTACTTC; j_call: TRBJ2-7; clone_size: NA; d_call: TRBD1; v_call: TRBV19
cdr3_aa: CASSPPGQGTIHQPQHF; cdr3_nt: TGTGCCAGCAGTCCACCGGGACAGGGAACCATCCATCAGCCCCAGCATTTT; j_call: TRBJ1-5; clone_size: NA; d_call: TRBD1; v_call: TRBV6-1